This is a list of T cell receptor beta chains from one sample in a study of blood T cells in healthy people across ages. TCRdb reprocessed the 5' RACE reads via MiXCR and lists one record per CDR3 protein. The data show 650,000 to 1,000,000 distinct CDR3 sequences, roughly 35% seen once. Material for sequencing was blood. The receptors come from a man younger than 35 in good health. The CDR3 runs from the conserved cysteine through the conserved F or W. D genes are given only for firm matches. A row's size may be missing; if present it is once, few, many or a size class.

j_call clone_size v_call d_call cdr3_length cdr3_nt cdr3_aa
TRBJ2-7 . TRBV20-1 TRBD1 12 TGCCTGATCCGGGACAGAACCTGCGAGCAGTACTTC CLIRDRTCEQYF
TRBJ2-1 . TRBV6-5 TRBD2 15 TGTGCCAGCAGTTTTAGCGGGGGGGCCCACAATGAGCAGTTCTTC CASSFSGGAHNEQFF
TRBJ1-2 few TRBV4-2 TRBD1 16 TGTGCCAGCAGCCAGGAGACAGGGGGCGCGTACTATGGCTACACCTTC CASSQETGGAYYGYTF
TRBJ2-1 . TRBV29-1 TRBD1 16 TGCAGCGTTTACTCCGGGACAGGGGAGGCCTACAATGAGCAGTTCTTC CSVYSGTGEAYNEQFF
TRBJ1-2 . TRBV12-3/TRBV12-4 . 12 TGTGCCAGCACCTGGGGGTACTATGGCTACACCTTC CASTWGYYGYTF
TRBJ2-3 . TRBV4-3 . 18 TGCGCCAGCAGCCAAGAGGTTGCAGGGGCAGAGGGCACAGATACGCAGTATTTT CASSQEVAGAEGTDTQYF
TRBJ2-7 few TRBV20-1 . 14 TGCAGTGCAACCCGCGGACAGAGGCTTGGCGAGCAGTACTTC CSATRGQRLGEQYF
TRBJ2-3 . TRBV7-2 TRBD2 17 TGTGCCAGCAGCTTAGGACCGGGACTAGCGATGGCAGATACGCAGTATTTT CASSLGPGLAMADTQYF
TRBJ2-1 . TRBV27 . 14 TGTGCCAGCACCACAGGGAGCTCCTACAATGGGCAGTTCTTC CASTTGSSYNGQFF
TRBJ2-3 . TRBV20-1 TRBD2 16 TGCAGTGCTAGAGTACCTAGCGGGGGGGCCGCAGATACGCAGTATTTT CSARVPSGGAADTQYF
TRBJ2-2 few TRBV9 . 14 TGTGCCAGCAGCGTAGAACTAGGTCCCGGGGAGCTGTTTTTT CASSVELGPGELFF
TRBJ1-1 few TRBV28 . 12 TGTGCCAGCAGTTTCCCGGACAAGGAAGCTTTCTTT CASSFPDKEAFF
TRBJ2-5 few TRBV5-1 TRBD2 14 TGCGCCAGCAGCCAAGGGACTAGCGCTGAGACCCAGTACTTC CASSQGTSAETQYF
TRBJ1-5 . TRBV6-2/TRBV6-3 . 15 TGTGCCAGCACACAGAGCAGGGGTGGCAATCAGCCCCAGCATTTT CASTQSRGGNQPQHF
TRBJ1-1 . TRBV5-6 TRBD1 16 TGTGCCAGCAGCCACGAACAGGGGAATGAGTACACTGAAGCTTTCTTT CASSHEQGNEYTEAFF
TRBJ2-5 few TRBV10-3 TRBD2 17 TGTGCCATCAGTGAGCCCAGAGCGGGGGCGGGCCAAGAGACCCAGTACTTC CAISEPRAGAGQETQYF
TRBJ2-7 many TRBV6-5 . 16 TGTGCCAGCAGCCCAGCGATGGGGGAAGGTACCTACGAGCAGTACTTC CASSPAMGEGTYEQYF
TRBJ2-5 few TRBV29-1 TRBD2 16 TGCAGCGTTGTCGGCCGAACTAGCGGGGGGAGGAATGAGCAGTACTTC CSVVGRTSGGRNEQYF
TRBJ2-5 . TRBV15 TRBD1 18 TGTGCCACCAGCAGATGGCCGGGGACAGAGGGGAACCCAGAGACCCAGTACTTC CATSRWPGTEGNPETQYF
TRBJ2-7 . TRBV29-1 . 13 TGCAGCGTTGGTGGTCCCCCACTCTACGAGCAGTACTTC CSVGGPPLYEQYF
TRBJ2-1 . TRBV7-9 . 13 TGTGCCAGCAGCTTAAGGGACACGGATGAGCAGTTCTTC CASSLRDTDEQFF
TRBJ1-1 . TRBV12-3/TRBV12-4 . 15 TGTGCCAGCAGTTTAGAAATATCGGGGGGGACTGAAGCTTTCTTT CASSLEISGGTEAFF
TRBJ2-5 many TRBV5-6 . 14 TGTGCCAGCAGCCGCGGGACCACGCGGGAGACCCAGTACTTC CASSRGTTRETQYF
TRBJ2-3 . TRBV29-1 TRBD2 13 TGCAGCGGGGCGTCGGGGGGATCAGATACGCAGTATTTT CSGASGGSDTQYF
TRBJ1-3 few TRBV21-1 . 15 TGTGCCAGCAGCAAACCGGACATCTCTGGAAACACCATATATTTT CASSKPDISGNTIYF
TRBJ1-5 few TRBV7-9 . 15 TGTGCCAGCAGCTTAGCAACGGGCCCCGGTCAGCCCCAGCATTTT CASSLATGPGQPQHF
TRBJ2-5 . TRBV2 . 14 TGTGCCAGCACGGCGGACGGACCCCAAGAGACCCAGTACTTC CASTADGPQETQYF
TRBJ2-7 . TRBV2 . 13 TGTGCCAGCAACGTGAGGGGATACAATGAGCAGTACTTC CASNVRGYNEQYF
TRBJ1-6 . TRBV12-3/TRBV12-4 . 14 TGTGCCAGCAGCGTGGGATCTCTAAGTTCACCCCTCCACTTT CASSVGSLSSPLHF
TRBJ1-5 . TRBV7-2 TRBD1 14 TGTGCCAGCAGCTTGTACAGGGGTAGGCAGCCCCAGCATTTT CASSLYRGRQPQHF
TRBJ2-2 . TRBV3-1 . 13 TGTGCCAGCAGCCAAGACCCCAGTGGGGAGCTGTTTTTT CASSQDPSGELFF
TRBJ1-5 once TRBV2 . 14 TGTGCCAGCAGTCGGGCTAAGGGCAATCAGCCCCAGCATTTT CASSRAKGNQPQHF
TRBJ1-5 . TRBV5-8 . 15 TGTGCCAGCAGCTGGACAGCAAATAGCAATCAGCCCCAGCATTTT CASSWTANSNQPQHF
TRBJ1-1 few TRBV4-3 . 16 TGCGCCAGCAGCCAAGATTGGAAGGTGGGGGAATCTGAAGCTTTCTTT CASSQDWKVGESEAFF
TRBJ2-3 . TRBV5-5 . 15 TGTGTCAGCAGTCCGATGTGGGGGAATACAGATACGCAGTATTTT CVSSPMWGNTDTQYF
TRBJ2-7 many TRBV20-1 TRBD2 15 TGCAGTGCTAGACATACTAGCGGGCTAAAACACGAGCAGTACTTC CSARHTSGLKHEQYF
TRBJ1-6 . TRBV14 . 17 TGTGCCAGCAGCCAGGATCTCGGGGGCTCCTATAATTCACCCCTCCACTTT CASSQDLGGSYNSPLHF
TRBJ2-3 . TRBV4-2 . 13 TGTGCCAGCAGCCCCTCCACGGCAGATACGCAGTATTTT CASSPSTADTQYF
TRBJ2-7 . TRBV24-1 TRBD2 18 TGTGCCACCAGTTCTAGCGGGGGGCCCCATAGCTCCTACAATGAGCAGTACTTC CATSSSGGPHSSYNEQYF
TRBJ2-7 many TRBV27 . 14 TGTGCCAGCAGTTGGGGCTACGGGCGGGACGAGCAGTACTTC CASSWGYGRDEQYF
TRBJ1-4 many TRBV10-3 TRBD1 14 TGTGCCATCAGTGAGTCTGCACAGGGGGCAAAACTGTTTTTT CAISESAQGAKLFF
TRBJ1-4 . TRBV4-2 . 17 TGTGCCAGCAGCCAAGAGTACCCGTCCGTCACTAATGAAAAACTGTTTTTT CASSQEYPSVTNEKLFF
TRBJ1-1 few TRBV2 TRBD1 16 TGTGCCAGCAGTCGGGGTTACAGGGGGTTGAACACTGAAGCTTTCTTT CASSRGYRGLNTEAFF
TRBJ2-7 . TRBV7-8 . 13 TGTGCCAGCAGAGAGACAGGCGTGGGTGAGCAGTACTTC CASRETGVGEQYF
TRBJ1-5 . TRBV25-1 . 16 TGTGCCAGCAGTGAGGGGGGAGGGATTAGCAATCAGCCCCAGCATTTT CASSEGGGISNQPQHF